This TCR beta chain was recovered during a study of shared clonotypes between healthy human individuals. Trimming removed 3 bases from V and 0 bases from J, with 8 bases in between. This CDR3 is built from 14 residues. Germline lookup yields CDR1 LNHDA and CDR2 SQIVND (reference sequence). This table comes from immunoSEQ multiplex PCR, and its TCRdb copy is limited to in-frame clones, with some not included. Found here are over a million clones, around 78% of them singletons; the top ten hold about 0.52%. The rearrangement uses TRBV19 and TRBJ1-1; D not certain. This receptor was taken from a man in his late teens or twenties in good health. Some clones in this sample may be carry-over from other donors' samples. Input material: memory CD4+ T cells from PBMCs. Subset given: CD45RA-negative fraction. The CDR3 DNA sequence: TGTGCCAGTAGTATGACGGTTGTGAACACTGAAGCTTTCTTT. Translated: CASSMTVVNTEAFF.